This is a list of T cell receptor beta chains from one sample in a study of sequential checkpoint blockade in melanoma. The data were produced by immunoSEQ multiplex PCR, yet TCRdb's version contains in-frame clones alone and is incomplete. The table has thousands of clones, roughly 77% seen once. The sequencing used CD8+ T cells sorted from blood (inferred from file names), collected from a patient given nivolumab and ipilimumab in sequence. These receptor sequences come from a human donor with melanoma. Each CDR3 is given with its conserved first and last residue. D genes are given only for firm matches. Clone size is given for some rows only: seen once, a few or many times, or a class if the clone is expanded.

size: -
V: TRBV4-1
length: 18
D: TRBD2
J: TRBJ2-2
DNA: TGCGCCAGCAGCCAAGAACCCCTAGCGGGGGGGCAGACCGGGGAGCTGTTTTTT
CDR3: CASSQEPLAGGQTGELFF

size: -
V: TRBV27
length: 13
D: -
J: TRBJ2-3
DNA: TGTGCCAGCAGTTTGACAAACACAGATACGCAGTATTTT
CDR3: CASSLTNTDTQYF

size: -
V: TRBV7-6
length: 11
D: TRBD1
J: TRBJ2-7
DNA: TGTGCCAGCAGCACAGGGGCCGAGCAGTACTTC
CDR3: CASSTGAEQYF

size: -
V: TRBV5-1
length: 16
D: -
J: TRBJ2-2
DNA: TGCGCCAGCAGCGCATACAGGAGTACGAACACCGGGGAGCTGTTTTTT
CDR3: CASSAYRSTNTGELFF

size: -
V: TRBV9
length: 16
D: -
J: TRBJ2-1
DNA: TGTGCCAGCAGCGACCGGACAGTGAGTCTTCGCAATGAGCAGTTCTTC
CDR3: CASSDRTVSLRNEQFF

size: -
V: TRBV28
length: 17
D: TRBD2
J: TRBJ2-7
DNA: TGTGCCAGCATCCGCACGGGGACTAGCGGGAGGAATGGGGGGCAGTACTTC
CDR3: CASIRTGTSGRNGGQYF

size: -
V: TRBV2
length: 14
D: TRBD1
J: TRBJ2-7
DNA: TGTGCCAGCACTCCGGGACAGGGGACCTACGAGCAGTACTTC
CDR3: CASTPGQGTYEQYF

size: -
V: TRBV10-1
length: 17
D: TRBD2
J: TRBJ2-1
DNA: TGCGCCAGCAGTGAGGTAGGGGACTACCACCCATCCAATGAGCAGTTCTTC
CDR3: CASSEVGDYHPSNEQFF

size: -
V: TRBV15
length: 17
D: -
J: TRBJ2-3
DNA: TGTGCCACCAGCAGAGATCTTATCCTGGGAGGCACAGATACGCAGTATTTT
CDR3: CATSRDLILGGTDTQYF

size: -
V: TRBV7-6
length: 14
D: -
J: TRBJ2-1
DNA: TGTGCCAGCAGCCTGACTAGTTCCTACAATGAGCAGTTCTTC
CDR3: CASSLTSSYNEQFF

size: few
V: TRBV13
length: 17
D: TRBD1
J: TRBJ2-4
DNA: TGTGCCAGCAGCTTGGGTCTGGGACAGGGGGCCAAAAACATTCAGTACTTC
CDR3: CASSLGLGQGAKNIQYF

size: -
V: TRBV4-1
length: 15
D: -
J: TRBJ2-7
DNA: TGCGCCAGCAGCCAAGCCGCTAGCACCTCCTACGAGCAGTACTTC
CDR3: CASSQAASTSYEQYF

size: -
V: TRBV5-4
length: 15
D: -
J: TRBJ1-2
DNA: TGTGCCAGCTTGATAACAGGGTTATCGGACTATGGCTACACCTTC
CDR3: CASLITGLSDYGYTF

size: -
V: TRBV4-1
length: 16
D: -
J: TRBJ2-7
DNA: TGCGCCAGCAGCCAAGATTCCGCAGGGTTTATATACGAGCAGTACTTC
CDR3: CASSQDSAGFIYEQYF

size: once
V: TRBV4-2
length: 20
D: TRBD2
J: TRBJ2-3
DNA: TGTGCCAGCAGCCAAGATTTCGTTGTGGCTAGCGGGAGGGACACAGATACGCAGTATTTT
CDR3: CASSQDFVVASGRDTDTQYF

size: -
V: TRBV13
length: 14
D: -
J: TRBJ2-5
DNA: TGTGCCAGCACCCAGGGACTGTCTGCAGAGACCCAGTACTTC
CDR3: CASTQGLSAETQYF

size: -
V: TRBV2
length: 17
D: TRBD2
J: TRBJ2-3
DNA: TGTGCCAGCAGTGGGGGTTTTAATAGCGGGGGGCCGGGTACGCAGTATTTT
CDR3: CASSGGFNSGGPGTQYF

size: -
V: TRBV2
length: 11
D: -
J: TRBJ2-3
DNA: TGTGCCAGCAGTGAAGGACTAGATTCTTATTTT
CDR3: CASSEGLDSYF

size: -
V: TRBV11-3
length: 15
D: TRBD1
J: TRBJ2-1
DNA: TGTGCCAGCAGCTCCGGGACAGGGCCCTACAATGAGCAGTTCTTC
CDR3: CASSSGTGPYNEQFF

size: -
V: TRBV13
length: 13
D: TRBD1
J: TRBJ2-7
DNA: TGTGCCAGCAGCTCGGGACAGGGGGTTCTCCAGTACTTC
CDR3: CASSSGQGVLQYF

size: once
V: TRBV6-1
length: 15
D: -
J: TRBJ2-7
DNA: TGTGCCAGCAGCGTTAGAGCGGTCCAATTAAACGAGCAGTACTTC
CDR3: CASSVRAVQLNEQYF

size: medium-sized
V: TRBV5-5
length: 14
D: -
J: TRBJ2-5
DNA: TGTGCCAGCATCCTAGAAGGACTACAAGAGACCCAGTACTTC
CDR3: CASILEGLQETQYF

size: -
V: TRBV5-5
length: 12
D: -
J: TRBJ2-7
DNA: TGTGCCAGCAGCTTGGGGAGGTACGAGCAGTACTTC
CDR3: CASSLGRYEQYF

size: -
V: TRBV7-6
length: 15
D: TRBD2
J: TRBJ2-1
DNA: TGTGCCAGCAGCTTAGGGACTAGCGGGAGTAGTGAGCAGTTCTTC
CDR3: CASSLGTSGSSEQFF

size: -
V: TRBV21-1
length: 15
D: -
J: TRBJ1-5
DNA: TGTGCCAGCCCCAACCGCAGGGGAAGGTATCAGCCCCAGCATTTT
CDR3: CASPNRRGRYQPQHF

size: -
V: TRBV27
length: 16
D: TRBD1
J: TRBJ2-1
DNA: TGTGCCAGCAGTTCCTTCCGACAGGGGTCAAAGAATGAGCAGTTCTTC
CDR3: CASSSFRQGSKNEQFF

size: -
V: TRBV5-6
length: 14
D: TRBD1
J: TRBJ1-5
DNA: TGTGCCAGCAGCCTGGGACAGGGGGTTCAGCCCCAGCATTTT
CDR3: CASSLGQGVQPQHF

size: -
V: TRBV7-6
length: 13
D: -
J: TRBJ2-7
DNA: TGTGCCAGCAGCTTAGGCCTAAACTACGAGCAGTACTTC
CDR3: CASSLGLNYEQYF

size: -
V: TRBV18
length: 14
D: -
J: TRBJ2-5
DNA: TGTGCCAGCTCACCACGGGCGTACCAAGAGACCCAGTACTTC
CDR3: CASSPRAYQETQYF

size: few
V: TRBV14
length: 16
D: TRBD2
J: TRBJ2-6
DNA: TGTGCCAGCAGAAGACCCGGGACTAGCGGGTTAAACGTCCTGACTTTC
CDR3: CASRRPGTSGLNVLTF

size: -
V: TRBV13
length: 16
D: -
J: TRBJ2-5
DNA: TGTGCCAGCAGCCCCAGGGGAGCGGACCTGCAAGAGACCCAGTACTTC
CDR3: CASSPRGADLQETQYF

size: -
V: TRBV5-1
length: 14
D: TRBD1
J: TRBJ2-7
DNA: TGCGCCAGCAGCTATCGGGACAGGGACTACGAGCAGTACTTC
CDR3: CASSYRDRDYEQYF

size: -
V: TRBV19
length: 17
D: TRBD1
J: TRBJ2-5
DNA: TGTGCCGGGACCGGGACAGGGAAACCAAGTAGCCAAGAGACCCAGTACTTC
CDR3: CAGTGTGKPSSQETQYF

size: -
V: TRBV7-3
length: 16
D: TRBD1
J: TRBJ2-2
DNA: TGTGCCAGCAGCTTAAGCACTACAGGGGGCTCCGGGGAGCTGTTTTTT
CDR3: CASSLSTTGGSGELFF

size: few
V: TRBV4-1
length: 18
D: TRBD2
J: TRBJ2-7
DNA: TGCGCCAGCAGCCCCTGGACTAGCGGGGGATCTCGTTATTACGAGCAGTACTTC
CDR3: CASSPWTSGGSRYYEQYF

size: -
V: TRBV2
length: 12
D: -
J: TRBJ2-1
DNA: TGTGCCAGCAGGGGCCCAGACAATGAGCAGTTCTTC
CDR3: CASRGPDNEQFF

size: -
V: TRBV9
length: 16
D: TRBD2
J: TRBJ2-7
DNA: TGTGCCAGCAGCGTAGTTGGCGGGAGGGACCCCTACGAGCAGTACTTC
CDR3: CASSVVGGRDPYEQYF

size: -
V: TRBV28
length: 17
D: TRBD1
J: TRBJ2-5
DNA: TGTGCCAGCAGTTTAGGACCGGGACCACAGGGGATGAAGACCCAGTACTTC
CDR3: CASSLGPGPQGMKTQYF

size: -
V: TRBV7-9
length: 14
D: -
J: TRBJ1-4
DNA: TGTGCCAGCAGCAATGCCCAGACAAATGAAAAACTGTTTTTT
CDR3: CASSNAQTNEKLFF

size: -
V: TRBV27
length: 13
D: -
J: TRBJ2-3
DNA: TGTGCCAGCAGTATCTTCTTTCCCGATACGCAGTATTTT
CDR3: CASSIFFPDTQYF

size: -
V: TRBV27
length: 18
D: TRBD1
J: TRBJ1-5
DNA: TGTGCCAGCAGACCCGGGACAGGGGGCAGGAGGAGCAATCAGCCCCAGCATTTT
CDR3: CASRPGTGGRRSNQPQHF

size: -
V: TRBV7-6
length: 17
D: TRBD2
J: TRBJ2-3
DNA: TGTGCCAGCAGCTTATTGGTGGCGGGAGGGTACGCGGATACGCAGTATTTT
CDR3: CASSLLVAGGYADTQYF

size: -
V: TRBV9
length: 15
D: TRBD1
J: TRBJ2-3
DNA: TGTGCCAGCGCACAAAAACAGGGGGTACTATATACGCAGTATTTT
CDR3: CASAQKQGVLYTQYF

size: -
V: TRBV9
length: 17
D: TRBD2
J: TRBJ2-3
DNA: TGTGCCAGCAGCGTAAGTCAGCGGGGGGGTTATACAGATACGCAGTATTTT
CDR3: CASSVSQRGGYTDTQYF

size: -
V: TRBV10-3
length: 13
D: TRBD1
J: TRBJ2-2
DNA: TGTGCCACGGAGACAGGGGACACCGGGGAGCTGTTTTTT
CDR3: CATETGDTGELFF

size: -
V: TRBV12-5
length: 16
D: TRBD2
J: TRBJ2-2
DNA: TGTGCTAGTGAGGCCTCAGCAGCGGGGGATGCCGGGGAGCTGTTTTTT
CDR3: CASEASAAGDAGELFF

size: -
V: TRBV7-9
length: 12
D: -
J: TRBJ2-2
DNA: TGTGCCAGCAGCTCAGACACCGGGGAGCTGTTTTTT
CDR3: CASSSDTGELFF

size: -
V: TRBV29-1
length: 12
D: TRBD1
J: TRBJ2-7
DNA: TGCAGCGTTTGGGGACAGTTCTACGAGCAGTACTTC
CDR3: CSVWGQFYEQYF

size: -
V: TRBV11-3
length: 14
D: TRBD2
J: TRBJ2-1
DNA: TGTGCCAGCAGCTTCTTCGCGGGAGCGGATGAGCAGTTCTTC
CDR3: CASSFFAGADEQFF

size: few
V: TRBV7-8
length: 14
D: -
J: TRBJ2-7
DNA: TGTGCCAGCAATGACCCCGGGACAATCCTCGAGCAGTACTTC
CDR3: CASNDPGTILEQYF

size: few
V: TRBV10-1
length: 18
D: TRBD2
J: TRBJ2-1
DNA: TGCGCCAGCAGTGAGTCGAATCGTGCGGGGGATCTCTACAATGAGCAGTTCTTC
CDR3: CASSESNRAGDLYNEQFF

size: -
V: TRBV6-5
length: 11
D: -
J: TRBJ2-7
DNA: TGTGCCACCACGAGTCTTTCCGAGCAGTACTTC
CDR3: CATTSLSEQYF

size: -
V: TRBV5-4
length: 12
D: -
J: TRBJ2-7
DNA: TGTGCCAGCAGCTTCGGGGCCTACGAGCAGTACTTC
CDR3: CASSFGAYEQYF

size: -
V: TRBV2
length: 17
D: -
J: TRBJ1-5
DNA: TGTGCCAGTCAACAAACCGGGACACCGGGTGCAAATCAGCCCCAGCATTTT
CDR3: CASQQTGTPGANQPQHF

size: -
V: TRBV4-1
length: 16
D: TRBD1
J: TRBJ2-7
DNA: TGCGCCAGCAGCCAAGTACGGGACAGGGATCCGGACGAGCAGTACTTC
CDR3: CASSQVRDRDPDEQYF

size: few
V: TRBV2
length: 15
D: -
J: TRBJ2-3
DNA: TGTGCCAGCAGTGGTATTAGCGTCAGCACAGATACGCAGTATTTT
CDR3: CASSGISVSTDTQYF

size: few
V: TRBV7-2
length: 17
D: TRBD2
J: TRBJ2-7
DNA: TGTGCCAGCAGCTATAGCGCAGGGACTAGCAAAAGGTACGAGCAGTACTTC
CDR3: CASSYSAGTSKRYEQYF